This is a list of T cell receptor beta chains from one sample in a study of vaccination and CD4 T cells after COVID-19. For these TCRs, the target antigens are not known. From the PCR reads, TCRdb called clonotypes with MiXCR, one entry per CDR3 protein. The sample contains about 12,000 distinct CDR3 sequences, 45% to 60% of which appear only once. Sequencing was done on a sample of CD4+ T cells from blood, cultured in vitro. These TCRs come from a human donor who had recovered from COVID-19. Both conserved end residues are part of each CDR3. Fields, in order: V gene, clone size, J gene, D gene, CDR3 protein, CDR3 DNA. The D gene is left open where the match is weak. A clone size is listed for some rows: how often the clone was seen (once, few, many), or a class if it is expanded.

TRBV30	.	TRBJ2-7	.	CAWSAGQFYEQYF	TGTGCCTGGAGTGCCGGACAGTTTTACGAGCAGTACTTC
TRBV6-5	few	TRBJ2-7	.	CASSYGPLYEQYF	TGTGCCAGCAGTTACGGACCCCTATACGAGCAGTACTTC
TRBV11-3	.	TRBJ2-1	TRBD2	CASSLSGRGGAYNEQFF	TGTGCCAGCAGCTTATCGGGGCGGGGGGGCGCCTACAATGAGCAGTTCTTC
TRBV5-1	.	TRBJ2-7	.	CASSLGPGSYEQYF	TGCGCCAGCAGCTTGGGTCCGGGCTCCTACGAGCAGTACTTC
TRBV6-1	.	TRBJ1-2	.	CASSEKGSSGYTF	TGTGCCAGCAGTGAAAAGGGGAGCTCGGGCTACACCTTC
TRBV29-1	.	TRBJ1-2	.	CSVDGQSNYGYTF	TGCAGCGTTGATGGGCAGTCTAACTATGGCTACACCTTC
TRBV7-2	.	TRBJ1-6	.	CASSQRGEWNSPLHF	TGTGCCAGCAGCCAACGGGGCGAGTGGAATTCACCCCTCCACTTT
TRBV7-2	.	TRBJ2-3	TRBD2	CASSALAGGSDTQYF	TGTGCCAGCAGCGCCTTAGCGGGGGGCTCAGATACGCAGTATTTT
TRBV2	.	TRBJ1-6	TRBD1	CASSGGTGTRILHF	TGTGCCAGCAGCGGTGGGACAGGGACCCGCATCCTCCACTTT
TRBV15	few	TRBJ1-4	TRBD1	CATRPNTGTDNEKLFF	TGTGCCACCAGACCAAATACCGGGACAGATAATGAAAAACTGTTTTTT
TRBV6-5	.	TRBJ1-2	.	CASSYRTGINYGYTF	TGTGCCAGCAGTTACCGGACGGGGATAAACTATGGCTACACCTTC
TRBV24-1	few	TRBJ1-2	TRBD1	CATSDPGQGQGYTF	TGTGCCACCAGTGATCCCGGACAGGGACAAGGCTACACCTTC
TRBV19	.	TRBJ1-2	.	CASANQQGSHYGYTF	TGTGCCAGTGCCAACCAACAGGGTTCCCACTATGGCTACACCTTC
TRBV21-1	.	TRBJ1-2	.	CASSKLCHLKGHYGYTF	TGTGCCAGCAGCAAGTTATGTCATTTAAAAGGGCACTATGGCTACACCTTC
TRBV6-2/TRBV6-3	.	TRBJ1-2	.	CASSEPGLRTGGYTF	TGTGCCAGCAGTGAACCGGGACTCCGGACGGGGGGCTACACCTTC
TRBV24-1	.	TRBJ2-5	.	CATSDPGGQETQYF	TGTGCCACCAGTGATCCCGGGGGTCAAGAGACCCAGTACTTC
TRBV6-5	.	TRBJ2-5	TRBD1	CASSSSDREIETQYF	TGTGCCAGCAGTTCGAGCGACAGGGAGATTGAGACCCAGTACTTC
TRBV18	few	TRBJ1-1	TRBD1	CASSNQWDRATEAFF	TGTGCCAGCTCCAACCAGTGGGACAGGGCCACTGAAGCTTTCTTT
TRBV7-2	.	TRBJ2-6	.	CASSPDVSGANVLTF	TGTGCCAGCAGCCCGGACGTCTCTGGGGCCAACGTCCTGACTTTC
TRBV5-1	.	TRBJ1-2	TRBD1	CASSLGQGSGYTF	TGCGCCAGCAGCTTGGGACAGGGGTCGGGCTACACCTTC
TRBV5-5	.	TRBJ2-2	.	CASSYSPGELFF	TGTGCCAGCAGCTATTCACCCGGGGAGCTGTTTTTT
TRBV20-1	.	TRBJ2-7	TRBD2	CSASSGGVYEQYF	TGCAGTGCTTCTAGCGGGGGGGTATACGAGCAGTACTTC
TRBV7-3	once	TRBJ1-6	.	CASSSGTHNSPLHF	TGTGCCAGCAGCTCCGGGACACACAATTCACCCCTCCACTTT
TRBV6-1	.	TRBJ2-5	TRBD2	CASSGGPGGETQYF	TGTGCCAGCAGTGGAGGACCGGGGGGAGAGACCCAGTACTTC
TRBV7-2	once	TRBJ2-2	TRBD1	CASSLGQRTGRPGELFF	TGTGCCAGCAGCTTAGGTCAAAGGACAGGGAGGCCCGGGGAGCTGTTTTTT
TRBV12-3/TRBV12-4	.	TRBJ1-5	.	CASSLSGGNQPQHF	TGTGCCAGCAGTTTATCGGGGGGCAATCAGCCCCAGCATTTT
TRBV20-1	.	TRBJ2-3	.	CSVSRTDTQYF	TGCAGTGTCTCGCGCACAGATACGCAGTATTTT
TRBV5-6	medium-sized	TRBJ2-2	.	CASSVGTGELFF	TGTGCCAGCAGCGTTGGTACCGGGGAGCTGTTTTTT
TRBV7-9	once	TRBJ1-1	.	CAVGTGLSNTEAFF	TGTGCCGTGGGTACAGGGCTCTCGAACACTGAAGCTTTCTTT
TRBV11-3	.	TRBJ2-4	TRBD2	CASSLRFGGANIQYF	TGTGCCAGCAGCTTAAGATTCGGGGGGGCAAACATTCAGTACTTC
TRBV7-6	few	TRBJ1-1	.	CASSPQVRTEAFF	TGTGCCAGCAGCCCCCAAGTTCGGACTGAAGCTTTCTTT
TRBV19	.	TRBJ2-7	.	CASSIGGWTTGGEQYF	TGTGCCAGTAGTATTGGAGGGTGGACTACCGGGGGCGAGCAGTACTTC
TRBV7-9	.	TRBJ1-1	TRBD1	CASSKGQLNTEAFF	TGTGCCAGCAGCAAGGGACAGCTGAACACTGAAGCTTTCTTT
TRBV20-1	.	TRBJ2-1	.	CSALPGGREQFF	TGCAGTGCCCTCCCCGGGGGACGGGAGCAGTTCTTC
TRBV7-2	few	TRBJ2-2	.	CASSRDFLIGELFF	TGTGCCAGCAGCCGGGACTTTCTAATCGGGGAGCTGTTTTTT
TRBV2	.	TRBJ1-2	TRBD1	CASSEGTGGGYTF	TGTGCCAGCAGTGAAGGGACAGGTGGCGGCTACACCTTC
TRBV23-1	.	TRBJ1-1	TRBD1	CASSQYRDRGSVGGVNTEAFF	TGCGCCAGCAGTCAATACAGGGACAGGGGGTCAGTAGGTGGAGTGAACACTGAAGCTTTCTTT
TRBV7-2	.	TRBJ2-3	.	CASSFVRGDTQYF	TGTGCCAGCAGCTTCGTCAGGGGAGATACGCAGTATTTT
TRBV6-1	.	TRBJ2-5	.	CASSLTWGPQETQYF	TGTGCCAGCAGTCTTACGTGGGGCCCCCAAGAGACCCAGTACTTC
TRBV20-1	.	TRBJ2-7	.	CSAPDRTGGYEQYF	TGCAGTGCCCCAGACCGGACTGGTGGCTACGAGCAGTACTTC
TRBV11-3	.	TRBJ2-7	TRBD1	CASNPQGAGEQYF	TGTGCCAGCAATCCTCAGGGGGCGGGGGAGCAGTACTTC
TRBV27	few	TRBJ2-7	TRBD1	CASSRTGGYYEQYF	TGTGCCAGCAGCCGGACAGGGGGCTACTACGAGCAGTACTTC